The 25 T cell receptor beta chains given below trace back to one sample, sequenced in a study of T-cell memory formation after mild COVID-19 (dated by TCRdb to the early 2020s). The protocol used for the library was 5' RACE. The sequencing machine was an Illumina NovaSeq 6000. TCRdb reran the public reads through fastp at Q25 and MiXCR, keeping productive beta chains. Rows are combined by CDR3 protein, so each entry shows the most common genes and DNA. This sample comprises 400,000 to 500,000 distinct CDR3 sequences, roughly 24% of them detected only once. The ten largest clonotypes hold 7% to 9.5% of the sample. The sample consisted of PBMCs or a T cell subset sorted from them (not recorded which). The receptors originated from an adult woman who had mild COVID-19 (a few samples of this study predate the infection). The sample titles of this study are shuffled in the database, so cell type and time point are left out; the donor was told from shared clones.

The V and J genes are TRBV12-3 or TRBV12-4 and TRBJ1-2; the match to TRBD1 covers 8 bases. V lost 4 bases and J lost 4; bases outside the gene matches: 14. This CDR3 region has 17 residues. CDR3 nucleotides: TGTGCCAGCAGTTCTCTTTATCATGGGACAGGCCTCTATGGCTACACCTTC. Protein product: CASSSLYHGTGLYGYTF.

This clonotype was seen a handful of times. The chain recombines TRBV12-3 or TRBV12-4 with TRBJ1-2; D is unresolved. The CDR3 loop spans 14 amino acids. Trimming removed 5 bases at V and 5 bases at J, with 15 bases between. This CDR3 is CASSPLTTGYGYTF. The CDR3, as DNA: TGTGCCAGCAGTCCCCTAACGACTGGGTATGGCTACACCTTC.

V usage is TRBV11-2 and J usage is TRBJ1-2; D uncertain. CDR1 and CDR2 (germline): SGHAT, FQNNGV. This CDR3 contains 14 residues. The V end lost 4 bases, the J end lost 7 bases, and 16 bases lay between the germline ends. CDR3 sequence (DNA): TGTGCCAGCAGCTCCGATACCCAACTCGGTGGCTACACCTTC. It specifies CASSSDTQLGGYTF. Complete variable domain (other parts from reference TRBV11-2 and TRBJ1-2): EAGVAQSPRYKIIEKRQSVAFWCNPISGHATLYWYQQILGQGPKLLIQFQNNGVVDDSQLPKDRFSAERLKGVDSTLKIQPAKLEDSAVYLCASSSDTQLGGYTFGSGTRLTVV.

This clonotype has only a few counts. The J gene is TRBJ2-3, the V gene TRBV10-3; a possible D gene is TRBD1 (6 bases). This CDR3 is 12 amino acids long. V gave up 7 bases and J gave up 4 bases, with 9 bases separating them. Germline V gene lookup returns CDR1 ENHRY and CDR2 SYGVKD. The CDR3 DNA sequence: TGTGCCATCAAGGGGGATGCAGATACGCAGTATTTT. This codes for CAIKGDADTQYF.

The chain recombines TRBV7-2 with TRBJ2-5; the D gene could be TRBD1 or TRBD2 (5 bases each). V lost 5 bases and J lost 5, with 15 bases in between. The CDR3 is 14 amino acids. Germline-derived CDR1 and CDR2 are SGHTA and FQGNSA. CDR3 region: CASSRKRGPETQYF. DNA for the CDR3: TGTGCCAGCAGCCGGAAACGGGGCCCGGAGACCCAGTACTTC.

This clonotype was seen more than once but under ten times. This chain links TRBV7-9 with TRBJ2-7; D unresolved. The germline gives CDR1 SEHNR, CDR2 FQNEAQ (reference sequence). The CDR3 sequence is 12 residues long. Deletions cut 1 base from V and 5 bases from J, with 6 bases between. The CDR3 reads CASSLEVDEQYF. The CDR3, as DNA: TGTGCCAGCAGCTTAGAGGTAGACGAGCAGTACTTC.

This chain links TRBV27 with TRBJ2-7; TRBD2 matches at 9 bases. CDR3 length: 14 residues. V was pared by 3 bases and J by 6 bases, with 6 bases of the junction left unmatched. Per the germline V gene, CDR1 is MNHEY and CDR2 is SMNVEV (reference sequence). The DNA for the CDR3 is TGTGCCAGCAGTTTCGGGCGGGAGGGGTTCGAGCAGTACTTC. Translation gives CASSFGREGFEQYF.

A few counts support this clonotype. This rearrangement joins TRBV11-1 to TRBJ2-2; 8 bases agree with TRBD2. The CDR3 totals 17 residues. The germline V gene encodes CDR1 SGHAT and CDR2 FQDESV (reference sequence). J was trimmed by 5 bases and V by 5 bases; bases with no gene match: 13. CDR3 nucleotide sequence: TGTGCCAGCAGCGCCGGGACTAGTTCGAAGGTTACCGGGGAGCTGTTTTTT. Translating it yields CASSAGTSSKVTGELFF.

This clonotype has a handful of counts. The chain recombines TRBV27 with TRBJ2-7; D remains ambiguous. This CDR3 has 14 amino acids. Trimming removed 6 bases at V and 2 bases at J, with 14 bases between. Germline CDR1 and CDR2: MNHEY and SMNVEV (reference sequence). The CDR3 loop is CASRILTDTYEQYF. As DNA, the CDR3 is TGTGCCAGCAGAATATTGACGGATACCTACGAGCAGTACTTC.

The chain has TRBV7-8 and TRBJ2-5; 9 nucleotides line up with TRBD2. Germline CDR1 and CDR2: SGHVS and FQNEAQ. The CDR3 contains 16 residues. The J segment lost 5 bases and the V segment lost 3 bases, leaving 10 bases of the junction unmatched. CDR3: CASSFLGGRAVETQYF. The CDR3, as DNA: TGTGCCAGCAGCTTCCTCGGCGGGAGGGCCGTGGAGACCCAGTACTTC.

The rearrangement uses TRBV7-3 and TRBJ1-2; D is unclear. V was pared by 1 base and J by 3 bases, with 9 bases between. The length of the CDR3 is 14 residues. Germline V gene sequence: CDR1 SGHTA, CDR2 FQGTGA. CDR3 amino acids: CASSLMHTYYGYTF. The DNA of the CDR3 is TGTGCCAGCAGCTTAATGCACACCTACTATGGCTACACCTTC.

J is TRBJ1-1 and V is TRBV7-3; TRBD1 might be the D (5 bases). V gave up 4 bases and J gave up 8 bases, with 11 bases separating them. The germline V gene has CDR1 SGHTA and CDR2 FQGTGA. The CDR3 extends over 12 amino acids. The CDR3 DNA reads as TGTGCCAGCAGCTCCGGCGGGGGGGAAGCTTTCTTT. It yields the protein CASSSGGGEAFF. Full variable domain (outside the CDR3, taken from reference TRBV7-3 and TRBJ1-1): GAGVSQTPSNKVTEKGKYVELRCDPISGHTALYWYRQSLGQGPEFLIYFQGTGAADDSGLPNDRFFAVRPEGSVSTLKIQRTERGDSAVYLCASSSGGGEAFFGQGTRLTVV.

CDR3 nucleotides: TGTGCCATCAGTGAAGGGGAAGGGACTGAAGCTTTCTTT. It yields the protein CAISEGEGTEAFF. The chain combines TRBV10-3 with TRBJ1-1; TRBD1 is a possible D gene (5 bases). In germline, CDR1 is ENHRY, CDR2 SYGVKD. Trimming removed 3 bases from V and 5 bases from J, with 10 bases in between. The CDR3 is 13 amino acids.

The V gene is TRBV20-1, the J gene TRBJ2-4; maybe TRBD2 (6 bases). The V gene's germline CDR1 is DFQATT and CDR2 SNEGSKA (reference sequence). V was trimmed by 4 bases and J by 3 bases, leaving 22 bases between them. The CDR3 consists of 17 residues. CDR3 in amino acids: CSAIGQGGTRGKNIQYF. In nucleotides, the CDR3 is TGCAGTGCTATCGGTCAGGGCGGGACGCGGGGCAAAAACATTCAGTACTTC.

This clonotype was observed a handful of times. The rearrangement joins TRBV7-2 to TRBJ1-2; 8 nucleotides match TRBD1. V shed 1 base, J shed 5 bases, and the junction held 6 bases outside the gene matches. The CDR3 is made up of 15 amino acids. Germline V gives CDR1 SGHTA, CDR2 FQGNSA. DNA for the CDR3: TGTGCCAGCAGCTTAGTAGCCCAGGGGGCGTATGGCTACACCTTC. This gives the protein CASSLVAQGAYGYTF.

The V and J genes are TRBV12-3 or TRBV12-4 and TRBJ1-5, with D possibly TRBD1 on 5 matching bases. V gave up 4 bases and J gave up 10 bases, with 11 bases separating them. The CDR3 loop spans 12 amino acids. The chain's CDR3 is CASSSGGGPQHF. CDR3 coding DNA: TGTGCCAGCAGTTCCGGTGGGGGTCCCCAGCATTTT.

The chain combines TRBV4-1 with TRBJ2-2, with 8 bases identical to TRBD2. This CDR3 comprises 16 residues. Looked up from germline, CDR1 is MGHRA and CDR2 is YSYEKL. V lost 0 bases to trimming and J lost 4 bases; unmatched junction nucleotides: 4. The CDR3 protein is CASSQDPAGVTGELFF. Written as DNA, the CDR3 is TGCGCCAGCAGCCAAGATCCAGCGGGGGTCACCGGGGAGCTGTTTTTT.

In this sample, this clonotype turned up a few times. The J gene is TRBJ2-3, the V gene TRBV20-1; TRBD2 matches at 14 bases. The J segment lost 5 bases and the V segment lost 4 bases, leaving 14 bases of the junction unmatched. Germline loops: CDR1 DFQATT, CDR2 SNEGSKA (reference sequence). The CDR3 spans 18 residues. The CDR3 sequence: CSAIGTSGRGATGDTQYF. For the CDR3, the DNA is TGCAGTGCTATAGGGACTAGCGGGAGAGGGGCCACTGGAGATACGCAGTATTTT.

The rearrangement joins TRBV19 to TRBJ2-7, with D possibly matching TRBD2 (5 bases). The V end was cut by 3 bases, the J end by 3 bases, with 15 bases between. In germline, CDR1 is LNHDA, CDR2 SQIVND (reference sequence). This CDR3 spans 15 amino acids. The CDR3 nucleotides read TGTGCCAGTAGTATCGGGCTAGCTGAGAACTACGAGCAGTACTTC. This codes for CASSIGLAENYEQYF.

V gene TRBV7-9 combines with J gene TRBJ2-1; D is uncertain. This CDR3 comprises 12 residues. Germline CDR1 and CDR2: SEHNR and FQNEAQ (reference sequence). The germline V and J ends were trimmed by 6 bases and 7 bases, with 10 bases remaining between them. The CDR3 region has the DNA TGTGCCAGCAGGTCTAGGGTTAATGAGCAGTTCTTC. As protein: CASRSRVNEQFF.

This clonotype was seen ten or more times. This chain links TRBV12-3 or TRBV12-4 with TRBJ2-3; 10 bases are shared with TRBD1. Unmatched junction bases numbered 0, after V lost 5 bases and J lost 1 base. This CDR3 region has 14 residues. CDR3 residues: CASSGQGGTDTQYF. DNA for the CDR3: TGTGCCAGCAGTGGACAGGGGGGCACAGATACGCAGTATTTT.

A single count supports this clonotype. This chain uses TRBV5-4 with TRBJ2-2, with D perhaps given as TRBD1 or TRBD2 (6 bases each). Deletions cut 4 bases from V and 4 bases from J, with 17 bases between. Germline V CDR1 and CDR2: SGHNT, YYREEE (reference sequence). The CDR3 has 16 residues. The CDR3 nucleotides read TGTGCCAGCAGCGCGGCCCCACAGGGAGGCACCGGGGAGCTGTTTTTT. Translating gives CASSAAPQGGTGELFF. Combining the CDR3 with reference TRBV5-4 and TRBJ2-2 gives the whole variable domain ETGVTQSPTHLIKTRGQQVTLRCSSQSGHNTVSWYQQALGQGPQFIFQYYREEENGRGNFPPRFSGLQFPNYSSELNVNALELDDSALYLCASSAAPQGGTGELFFGEGSRLTVL.

This clonotype was found a few times. This chain connects TRBV7-9 to TRBJ2-7; D possibly corresponds to TRBD2 (5 bases). V was shortened by 1 base and J by 6 bases, with 16 bases between the two germline ends. The CDR3 consists of 15 residues. Germline CDR1 is SEHNR and CDR2 is FQNEAQ (reference sequence). The CDR3 DNA follows: TGTGCCAGCAGCTTAGGAGCGAGGGAGCCCAGCGAGCAGTACTTC. As protein: CASSLGAREPSEQYF.

The chain links TRBV4-3 to TRBJ2-2, with 10 bases lining up with TRBD2. This CDR3 is 19 amino acids long. Germline loops: CDR1 LGHNA, CDR2 YSLEER. With V trimmed by 3 bases and J by 7 bases, 17 bases remained unmatched. The CDR3 DNA sequence: TGCGCCAGCAGCCACCATCGTGGGGAACTAGCGGGAAAGGACGGGGAGCTGTTTTTT. Protein sequence: CASSHHRGELAGKDGELFF.

This chain uses TRBV4-3 with TRBJ1-1; the match to TRBD1 covers 7 bases. The ends lost 2 bases at V and 7 bases at J; junction bases unmatched: 1. CDR3 length: 12 amino acids. From germline, CDR1 is LGHNA and CDR2 YSLEER. The CDR3 spells CASSQPGGEAFF. The CDR3 DNA is TGCGCCAGCAGCCAACCAGGGGGTGAAGCTTTCTTT.